What follows are 3 T cell receptor beta chains derived from one specimen sequenced in a study of beta chain features in type 1 diabetes. General study findings and limits: Significant though moderate, a shortening of TCRB CDR3s appeared in all four CD4+ subsets of Type 1 diabetes patients.

The study reverse transcribed the entire isolated RNA, so it sequenced expressed TCRB transcripts. The protocol was immunoSEQ multiplex PCR, while the TCRdb copy is restricted to in-frame clones and leaves out a portion. The table lists 300,000 to 350,000 clones, roughly 8.8% of them singletons. These TCRs' antigens remain unknown. The material sequenced was central memory CD4+ T cells from blood. These receptors originate from a man aged 25-40 years with type 1 diabetes.

This clone came up a few times. The chain links TRBV6-5 to TRBJ2-4; D may be TRBD1 (5 bases). The CDR3 has 15 amino acids. The germline V gene encodes CDR1 MNHEY and CDR2 SVGAGI. V lost 5 bases and J lost 0, with 11 bases in between. The CDR3 loop reads CASSPGPVAKNIQYF. The CDR3 DNA is TGTGCCAGCAGTCCAGGGCCCGTAGCCAAAAACATTCAGTACTTC.

This clone was picked up a small number of times. A clone one base away is much larger, so this may be a read error. The rearrangement joins TRBV7-9 to TRBJ2-3, with TRBD2 matching 7 bases. V dropped 1 base and J dropped 0; count of bases not matched to a gene: 1. Germline V gives CDR1 SEHNR, CDR2 FQNEAQ (reference sequence). There are 15 residues in the CDR3. The CDR3 nucleotides read TGTGCCAGCAGCTTAGTGGGGGGGAGCACAGATACGCAGTATTTT. Translated: CASSLVGGSTDTQYF.

In its sample, this clone was seen a few times. This CDR3 is CASKVDRSVGEQYF. The CDR3, as DNA: TGTGCCAGTAAAGTTGACAGGTCGGTAGGCGAGCAGTACTTC. The chain links TRBV19 to TRBJ2-7, with D maybe TRBD1 (6 bases). This CDR3 comprises 14 residues. V was clipped by 7 bases and J by 6 bases, with 19 bases between them. Per germline, CDR1 LNHDA and CDR2 SQIVND (reference sequence).